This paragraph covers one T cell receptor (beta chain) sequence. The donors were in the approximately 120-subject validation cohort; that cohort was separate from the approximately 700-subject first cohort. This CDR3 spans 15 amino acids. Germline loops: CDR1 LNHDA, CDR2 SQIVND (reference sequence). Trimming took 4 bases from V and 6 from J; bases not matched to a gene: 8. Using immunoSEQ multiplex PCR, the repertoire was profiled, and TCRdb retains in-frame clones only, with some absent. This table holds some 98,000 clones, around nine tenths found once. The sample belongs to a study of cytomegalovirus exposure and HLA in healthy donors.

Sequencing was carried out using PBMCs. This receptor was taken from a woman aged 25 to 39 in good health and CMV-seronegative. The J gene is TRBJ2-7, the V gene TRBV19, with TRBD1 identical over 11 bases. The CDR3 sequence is CASSTTPGQGVEQYF. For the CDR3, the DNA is TGTGCCAGTAGTACAACCCCGGGACAGGGGGTCGAGCAGTACTTC.